These T cell receptor beta chains were read from a single sample in a study of cytomegalovirus exposure and HLA in healthy donors. Repertoires were generated with immunoSEQ multiplex PCR, while TCRdb's copy carries only in-frame clones and drops some. The sample carries more than 90,000 clones, 76% recorded once. The specimen sequenced was PBMCs. The receptors derive from a man aged 40-55 years in good health and CMV-seronegative. CDR3s include the opening cysteine and the closing phenylalanine or tryptophan. The order of the fields is J gene, clone size, V gene, CDR3 protein. Clone size is given for some rows only: seen once, a few or many times, or a class if the clone is expanded.

J: TRBJ2-5
size: .
V: TRBV6-5
CDR3: CASKRTGVETQYF

J: TRBJ1-1
size: .
V: TRBV19
CDR3: CASCHSPGTEAFF

J: .
size: .
V: TRBV13
CDR3: CASRSGGRSYEQYF

J: TRBJ2-3
size: .
V: TRBV10-1
CDR3: CATSPGAVTGRPDTQYF

J: TRBJ2-5
size: .
V: TRBV7-2
CDR3: CASSPVAGGPVETQYF

J: TRBJ2-1
size: .
V: TRBV4-3
CDR3: CASSLRASAYNEQFF

J: TRBJ1-2
size: .
V: TRBV2
CDR3: CASSEGTGSGGYTF

J: TRBJ2-5
size: .
V: TRBV7-7
CDR3: CASSAGTGGTETQYF

J: TRBJ1-2
size: .
V: TRBV7-9
CDR3: CASSESSTRVNYGYTF

J: TRBJ2-3
size: .
V: TRBV19
CDR3: CASSPSRSGGGTQYF

J: TRBJ1-1
size: .
V: TRBV30
CDR3: CAWSFTGRHEAFF

J: TRBJ1-1
size: once
V: TRBV7-6
CDR3: CASSQGQTNTEAFF